The sequence of this TCR beta chain was determined in a study of blood T cell repertoires in COVID-19. Study context: COVID-19 samples collected from the United States, Italy and Spain covered acute and convalescent phases. T cells, B-cell-depleted T cells, or PBMCs supplied cDNA or gDNA.

In the authors' methods: Counts of nucleated cells, estimated from reference gene primer amplification, were obtained. The data were produced by immunoSEQ multiplex PCR, yet TCRdb's version contains in-frame clones alone and is incomplete. V, J and clone size derive from that table, while D and trimming were established from the DNA sequence. The sample lists more than 100,000 clones; 65% to 90% were seen once. The CDR3 extends over 14 amino acids. Trimming removed 4 bases from V and 2 bases from J; junction bases left unmatched: 3. CDR1 is MNHNY, CDR2 SVGAGI, per germline (reference sequence). The rearrangement uses TRBV6-6 and TRBJ2-3; 7 bases agree with TRBD2. Source material: peripheral blood. This TCR was recovered from a woman aged 55-75 years with active or convalescent COVID-19. The CDR3 sequence is CASSSGGNTDTQYF. The CDR3 DNA follows: TGTGCCAGCAGTTCCGGGGGGAACACAGATACGCAGTATTTT.